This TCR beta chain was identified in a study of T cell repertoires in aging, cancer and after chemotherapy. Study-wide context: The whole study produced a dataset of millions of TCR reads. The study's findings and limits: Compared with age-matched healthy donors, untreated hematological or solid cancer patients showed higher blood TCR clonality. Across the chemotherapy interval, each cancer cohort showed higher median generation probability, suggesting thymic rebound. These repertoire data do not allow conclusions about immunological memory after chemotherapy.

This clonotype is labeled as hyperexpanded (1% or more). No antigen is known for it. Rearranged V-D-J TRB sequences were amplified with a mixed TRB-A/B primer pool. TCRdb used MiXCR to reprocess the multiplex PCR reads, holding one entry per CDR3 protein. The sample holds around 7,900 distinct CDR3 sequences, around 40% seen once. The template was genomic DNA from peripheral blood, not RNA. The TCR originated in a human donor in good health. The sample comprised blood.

The CDR3 is CATSDYFNTQYF. CDR3 nucleotide sequence: TGTGCCACCAGTGATTATTTCAATACGCAGTATTTT. V usage is TRBV24-1 and J usage is TRBJ2-3; D is unresolved. CDR1 KGHDR and CDR2 SFDVKD come from the germline V gene. V was trimmed by 2 bases and J by 7 bases, leaving 6 bases between them. The CDR3 loop spans 12 amino acids.